This T cell receptor beta chain emerged from a study of Graves' ophthalmopathy and Graves' hyperthyroidism. Using RNA transcripts, the TCR beta CDR3 regions were amplified. Amplification began with first-round RT-PCR using HTBI primers, then second-round multiplex PCR was performed. Each CDR3 protein gets one entry after TCRdb re-called the multiplex PCR reads with MiXCR. The repertoire holds hundreds of thousands of distinct CDR3 sequences, with roughly 20% as singletons. The CDR3 covers 17 residues. Losses at the gene ends were 7 bases for V and 4 bases for J; bases not matched to a gene: 14. Germline V gene lookup returns CDR1 MRHNA and CDR2 SNTAGT. This clonotype appeared many times.

J is TRBJ2-2 and V is TRBV6-4, with 8 bases identical to TRBD1. The clonotype was recovered from a woman between 18 and 29 years old with stable Graves' hyperthyroidism. Some clones in this sample may be carry-over from other donors' samples. The specimen sequenced was peripheral blood. The CDR3 loop reads CASTYRGYGVGTGELFF. In DNA form, the CDR3 reads TGTGCCAGCACCTACAGGGGGTACGGAGTTGGCACCGGGGAGCTGTTTTTT.